This T cell receptor beta chain was retrieved from a study of read filtering for tumor transcriptome and immune sequencing. The wider study: Among patients, 17 to 20 were male and more than 11 female, aged 47 to 80 (mean about 71). RNA-seq yielded only about 75 to 1273 TCR reads, IR-seq about 3.5 to 11 million.

This library used about 400 ng RNA and molecular barcoded adaptors spanning alpha/delta and beta/gamma chains. Each CDR3 protein is one row after TCRdb ran MiXCR on the reads. The table has about 130,000 distinct CDR3 sequences, less than 15% seen once. Germline-derived CDR1 and CDR2 are GTSNPN and SVGIG (reference sequence). V shed 3 bases and J shed 4 bases, with 12 bases lying between them. CDR3 length: 14 amino acids. At the time of active disease, bone marrow was collected from every patient. The count of this clonotype is one. The J gene is TRBJ2-2, the V gene TRBV30; D may match TRBD1 or TRBD2 (5 bases each). Sequenced: a population of CD138-negative cells sorted from bone marrow. This TCR was recovered from a donor aged 40 or older with multiple myeloma. CDR3 residues: CAWSRDLGTGELFF. Written as DNA, the CDR3 is TGTGCCTGGAGCCGGGACCTGGGCACCGGGGAGCTGTTTTTT.